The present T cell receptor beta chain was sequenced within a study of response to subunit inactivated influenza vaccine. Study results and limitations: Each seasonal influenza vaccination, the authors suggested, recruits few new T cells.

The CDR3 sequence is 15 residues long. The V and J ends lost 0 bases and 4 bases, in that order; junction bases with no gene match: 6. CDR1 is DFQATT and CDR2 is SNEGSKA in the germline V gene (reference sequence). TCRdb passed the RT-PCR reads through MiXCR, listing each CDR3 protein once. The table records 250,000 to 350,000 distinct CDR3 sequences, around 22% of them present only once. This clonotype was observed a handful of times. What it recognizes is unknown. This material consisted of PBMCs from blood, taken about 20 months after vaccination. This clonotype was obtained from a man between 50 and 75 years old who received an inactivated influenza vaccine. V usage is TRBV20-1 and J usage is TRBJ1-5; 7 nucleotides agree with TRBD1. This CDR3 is CSARDQGVRNQPQHF. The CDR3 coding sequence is TGCAGTGCTAGAGACCAGGGGGTGAGGAATCAGCCCCAGCATTTT.